The sequence of this T cell receptor beta chain was determined in a study of neurological immune-mediated disorders. This CDR3 is built from 16 residues. The germline gives CDR1 SEHNR, CDR2 FQNEAQ (reference sequence). With 5 bases removed from V and 4 bases from J, the gap between germline ends came to 18 bases. Synthesis of cDNA was carried out by template-switch 5'RACE. The reaction used 10-nucleotide random UMIs. TCRdb passed the 5' RACE reads through MiXCR, listing each CDR3 protein once. Of approximately 40,000 distinct CDR3 sequences listed, roughly 13% are singletons. This clonotype was observed many times.

The sequence was collected from a female donor in good health. What was sequenced was PBMCs. This rearrangement joins TRBV7-9 to TRBJ2-4; possible D gene TRBD1, 6 bases. CDR3 DNA sequence: TGTGCCAGCAGCGACTTCATCCTGGGGGCAAAAAACATTCAGTACTTC. Encoded protein: CASSDFILGAKNIQYF.